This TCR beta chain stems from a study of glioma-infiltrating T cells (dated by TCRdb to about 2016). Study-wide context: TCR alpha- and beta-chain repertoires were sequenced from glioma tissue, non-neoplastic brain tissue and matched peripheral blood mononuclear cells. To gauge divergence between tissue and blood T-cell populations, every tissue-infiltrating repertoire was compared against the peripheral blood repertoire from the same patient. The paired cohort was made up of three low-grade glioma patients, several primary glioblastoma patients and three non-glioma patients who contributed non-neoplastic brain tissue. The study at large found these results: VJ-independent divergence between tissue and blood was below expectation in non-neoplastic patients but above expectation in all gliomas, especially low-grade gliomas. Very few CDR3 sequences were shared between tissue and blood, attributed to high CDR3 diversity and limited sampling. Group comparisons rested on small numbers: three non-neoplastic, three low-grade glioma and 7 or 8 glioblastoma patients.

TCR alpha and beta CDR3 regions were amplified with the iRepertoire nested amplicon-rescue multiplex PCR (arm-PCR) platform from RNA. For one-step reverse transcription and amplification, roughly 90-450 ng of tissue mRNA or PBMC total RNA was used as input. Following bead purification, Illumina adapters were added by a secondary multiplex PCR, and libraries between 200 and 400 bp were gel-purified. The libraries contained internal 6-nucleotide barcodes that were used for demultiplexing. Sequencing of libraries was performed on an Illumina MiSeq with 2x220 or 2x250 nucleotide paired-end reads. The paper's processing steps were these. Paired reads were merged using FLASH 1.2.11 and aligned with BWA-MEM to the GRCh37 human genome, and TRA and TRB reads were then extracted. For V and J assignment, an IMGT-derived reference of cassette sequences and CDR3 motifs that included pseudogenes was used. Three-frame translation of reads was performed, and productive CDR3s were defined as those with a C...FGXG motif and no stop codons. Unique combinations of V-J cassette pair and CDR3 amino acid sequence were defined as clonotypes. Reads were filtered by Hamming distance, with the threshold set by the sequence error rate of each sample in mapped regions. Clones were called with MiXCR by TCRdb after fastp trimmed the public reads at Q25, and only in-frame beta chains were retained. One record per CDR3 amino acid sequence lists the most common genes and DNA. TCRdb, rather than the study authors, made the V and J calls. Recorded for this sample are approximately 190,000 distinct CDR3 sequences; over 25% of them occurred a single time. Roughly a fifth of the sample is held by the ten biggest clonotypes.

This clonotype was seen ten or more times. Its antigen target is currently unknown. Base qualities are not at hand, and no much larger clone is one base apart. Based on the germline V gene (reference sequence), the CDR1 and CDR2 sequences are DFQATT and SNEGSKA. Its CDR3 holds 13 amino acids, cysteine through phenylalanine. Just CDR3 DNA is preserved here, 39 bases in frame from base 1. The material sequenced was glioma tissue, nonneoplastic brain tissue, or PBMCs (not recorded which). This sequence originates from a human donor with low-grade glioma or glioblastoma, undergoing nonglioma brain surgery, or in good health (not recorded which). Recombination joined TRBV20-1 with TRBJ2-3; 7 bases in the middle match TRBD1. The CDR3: CRGRQGSTDTQYF. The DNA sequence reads TGCAGAGGGAGACAGGGAAGCACAGATACGCAGTATTTT.